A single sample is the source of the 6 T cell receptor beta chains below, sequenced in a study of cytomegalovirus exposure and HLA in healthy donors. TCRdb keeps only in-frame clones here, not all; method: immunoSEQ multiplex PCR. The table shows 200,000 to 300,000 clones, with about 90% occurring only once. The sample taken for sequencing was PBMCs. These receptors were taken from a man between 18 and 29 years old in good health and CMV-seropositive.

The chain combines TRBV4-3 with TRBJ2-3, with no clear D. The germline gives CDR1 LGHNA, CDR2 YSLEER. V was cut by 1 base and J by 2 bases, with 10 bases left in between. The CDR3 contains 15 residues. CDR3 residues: CASSQGLSDTDTQYF. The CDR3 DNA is TGCGCCAGCAGCCAAGGACTCTCAGACACAGATACGCAGTATTTT.

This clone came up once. Here the CDR3 reads CASSLDLTPGHEQYF. CDR3 nucleotide sequence: TGTGCCAGCAGCTTAGATTTGACTCCGGGCCACGAGCAGTACTTC. J is TRBJ2-7 and V is TRBV7-2, with D unresolved. The CDR3 sequence is 15 residues long. CDR1 is SGHTA, CDR2 FQGNSA, per germline. Trimming cost V 1 base and J 5 bases, with 15 bases left between them.

CDR3 region: CASSTLASGELFF. The CDR3 nucleotides read TGTGCCAGTAGTACCCTTGCTTCCGGGGAGCTGTTTTTT. The chain couples TRBV19 to TRBJ2-2; D unclear. Germline CDR1 and CDR2: LNHDA and SQIVND (reference sequence). This CDR3 region has 13 residues. Trimming took 4 bases from V and 6 from J, leaving 9 bases between them. Full variable domain (outside the CDR3, taken from reference TRBV19 and TRBJ2-2): DGGITQSPKYLFRKEGQNVTLSCEQNLNHDAMYWYRQDPGQGLRLIYYSQIVNDFQKGDIAEGYSVSREKKESFPLTVTSAQKNPTAFYLCASSTLASGELFFGEGSRLTVL.

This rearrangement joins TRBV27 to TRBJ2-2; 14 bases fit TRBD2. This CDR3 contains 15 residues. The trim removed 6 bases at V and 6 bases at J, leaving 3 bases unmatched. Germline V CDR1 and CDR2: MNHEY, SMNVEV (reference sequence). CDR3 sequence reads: CASSPGLAGAGELFF. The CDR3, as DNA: TGTGCCAGCAGCCCGGGACTAGCGGGGGCCGGGGAGCTGTTTTTT.

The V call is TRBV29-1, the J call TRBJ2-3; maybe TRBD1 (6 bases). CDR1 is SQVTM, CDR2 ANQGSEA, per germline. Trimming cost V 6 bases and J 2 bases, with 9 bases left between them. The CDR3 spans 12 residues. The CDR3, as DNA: TGCAGCGTGGGGGCGGTCACAGATACGCAGTATTTT. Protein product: CSVGAVTDTQYF.

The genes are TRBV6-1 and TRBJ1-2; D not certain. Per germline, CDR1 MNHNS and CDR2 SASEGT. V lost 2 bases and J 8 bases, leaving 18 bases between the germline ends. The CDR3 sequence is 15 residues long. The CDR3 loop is CASSEFRSSGEGYTF. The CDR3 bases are TGTGCCAGCAGTGAATTCCGGTCCTCCGGGGAGGGCTACACCTTC.